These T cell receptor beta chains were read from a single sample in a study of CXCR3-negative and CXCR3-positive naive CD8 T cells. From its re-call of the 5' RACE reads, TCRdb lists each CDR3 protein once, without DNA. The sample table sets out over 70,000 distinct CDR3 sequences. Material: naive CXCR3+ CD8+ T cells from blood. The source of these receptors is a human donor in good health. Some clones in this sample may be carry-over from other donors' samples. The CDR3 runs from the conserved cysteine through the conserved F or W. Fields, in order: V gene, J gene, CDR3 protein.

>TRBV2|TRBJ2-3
CASSEGTSGIDTQYF
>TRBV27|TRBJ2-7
CASSFAQGSQPYEQYF
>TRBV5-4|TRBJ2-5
CASREAGETQYF
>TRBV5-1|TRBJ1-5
CASSLEGRRMQPQHF
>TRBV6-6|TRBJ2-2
CASSSGQGAGGELFF
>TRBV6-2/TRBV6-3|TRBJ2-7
CASSRTGTYEQYF
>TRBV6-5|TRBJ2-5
CASSISGGSQETQYF
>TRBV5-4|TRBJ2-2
CASSLTATGELFF
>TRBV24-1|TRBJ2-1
CATSDSYNEQFF
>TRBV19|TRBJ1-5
CASSSDRPGLNQPQHF
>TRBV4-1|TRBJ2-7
CASSGSPGLSYEQYF
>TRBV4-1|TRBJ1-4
CASSLLQGAKNEKLFF
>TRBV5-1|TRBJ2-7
CASSNRDRGPYEQYF
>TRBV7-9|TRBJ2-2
CASALGAGELFF
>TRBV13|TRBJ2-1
CASSTRTVNEQFF
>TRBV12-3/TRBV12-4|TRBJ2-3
CASSIITSGRIWGTDTQYF
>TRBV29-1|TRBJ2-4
CSVEAQGNAKNIQYF